A single sample is the source of the 5 T cell receptor beta chains below, sequenced in a study of blood T cell repertoires in COVID-19. Profiled with immunoSEQ multiplex PCR; TCRdb holds only in-frame clones, not every one. The table shows 150,000 to 200,000 clones, with roughly 87% occurring only once. The source material was peripheral blood. These receptors all stem from a woman aged 50 to 65 with acute or convalescent COVID-19.

The chain recombines TRBV12-5 with TRBJ2-1; D gene unclear. CDR1 LGHNT and CDR2 FRNRAP come from the germline V gene. Trimming stripped 0 bases from V and 4 bases from J, with 13 bases between. The CDR3 sequence is 16 residues long. In nucleotides, the CDR3 is TGTGCTAGTGGTTTGGTAATTTCTAGAAGTTACAATGAGCAGTTCTTC. Translated, it gives CASGLVISRSYNEQFF. The full variable domain, in which reference TRBV12-5 and TRBJ2-1 provide the parts outside the CDR3, is DARVTQTPRHKVTEMGQEVTMRCQPILGHNTVFWYRQTMMQGLELLAYFRNRAPLDDSGMPKDRFSAEMPDATLATLKIQPSEPRDSAVYFCASGLVISRSYNEQFFGPGTRLTVL.

The rearrangement joins TRBV6-2 or TRBV6-3 to TRBJ1-1, with 7 bases fitting TRBD1. The V and J ends lost 5 bases and 0 bases, in that order; junction bases with no gene match: 6. Germline assignment: CDR1 MNHEY and CDR2 SVGEGT. The CDR3 extends over 15 amino acids. The CDR3 DNA reads as TGTGCCAGCAGTGACGACAGGGTGATGAACACTGAAGCTTTCTTT. Amino acids: CASSDDRVMNTEAFF.

The V call is TRBV30, the J call TRBJ1-1; TRBD1 might be the D (6 bases). The germline V and J ends were trimmed by 5 bases and 10 bases, with 11 bases remaining between them. The CDR3 extends over 10 amino acids. In germline, CDR1 is GTSNPN, CDR2 SVGIG (reference sequence). The CDR3 DNA sequence: TGTGCCTGGGGGGTCAGGGGAGCTTTCTTT. Translated, it gives CAWGVRGAFF.

The chain joins TRBV10-2 to TRBJ1-5; tentative D call: TRBD1 (5 bases). Germline loops: CDR1 WSHSY, CDR2 SAAADI. The CDR3 extends over 13 amino acids. Trimming removed 4 bases from V and 4 bases from J, with 8 bases in between. The chain's CDR3 is CASSGQKNQPQHF. The CDR3 bases are TGCGCCAGCAGTGGACAGAAAAATCAGCCCCAGCATTTT.

The chain has TRBV19 and TRBJ2-1; D possibly corresponds to TRBD2 (6 bases). The CDR3 contains 16 residues. Germline V CDR1 and CDR2: LNHDA, SQIVND (reference sequence). Trimming took 4 bases from V and 6 from J, leaving 19 bases between them. CDR3 sequence: CASSSPPAGSRNEQFF. CDR3 nucleotide sequence: TGTGCCAGTAGTAGCCCCCCAGCGGGTAGCCGCAATGAGCAGTTCTTC.